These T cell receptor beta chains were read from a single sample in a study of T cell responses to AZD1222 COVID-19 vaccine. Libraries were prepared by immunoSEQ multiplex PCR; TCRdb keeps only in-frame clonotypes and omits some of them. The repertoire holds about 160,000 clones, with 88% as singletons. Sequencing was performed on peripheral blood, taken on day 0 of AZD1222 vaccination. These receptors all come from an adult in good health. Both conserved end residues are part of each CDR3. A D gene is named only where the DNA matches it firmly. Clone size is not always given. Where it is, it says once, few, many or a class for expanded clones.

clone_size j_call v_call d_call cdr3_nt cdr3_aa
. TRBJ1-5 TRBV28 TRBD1 TGTGCCGGATCAGGGGGGGCGGTTTATAGCAATCAGCCCCAGCATTTT CAGSGGAVYSNQPQHF
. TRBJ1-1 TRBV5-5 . TGTGCCAGCAGCTTAACCGGGACAGAAGCTTTCTTT CASSLTGTEAFF
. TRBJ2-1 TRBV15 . TGTGCCACCAGCAGAGCGGCAAATGAGCAGTTCTTC CATSRAANEQFF
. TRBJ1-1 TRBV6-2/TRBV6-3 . TGTGCCAGCAGCTGGTGGGGCACTGAAGCTTTCTTT CASSWWGTEAFF
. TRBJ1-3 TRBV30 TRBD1 TGTGCCTGGAGCGAGGGACAGTTCTCTGGAAACACCATATATTTT CAWSEGQFSGNTIYF
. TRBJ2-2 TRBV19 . TGTGCCAGTAGTACTAAAGGACAGTTATCCGGGGAGCTGTTTTTT CASSTKGQLSGELFF
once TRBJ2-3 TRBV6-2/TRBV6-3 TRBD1 TGTGCCAGCAGTTACGGTACAGGGGGCAGCACAGATACGCAGTATTTT CASSYGTGGSTDTQYF
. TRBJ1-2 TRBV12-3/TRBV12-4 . TGTGCCAGCAGTTCGGGAGGCCTGATGAGCTACACCTTC CASSSGGLMSYTF
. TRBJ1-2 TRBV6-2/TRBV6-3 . TGTGCCAGCAGTTTCTCGCACAGGTCTGGCTACACCTTC CASSFSHRSGYTF
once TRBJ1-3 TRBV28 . TGTGCCAGCAGTCCGAGCGGGAACACCATATATTTT CASSPSGNTIYF
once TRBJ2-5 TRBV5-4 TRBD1 TGTGCCAGCAGACGGGACAGAGGGTGGGAGACCCAGTACTTC CASRRDRGWETQYF
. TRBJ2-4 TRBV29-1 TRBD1 TGCAGCGTTGAAGTCAGGGGGCGGGATGGAGACATTCAGTACTTC CSVEVRGRDGDIQYF
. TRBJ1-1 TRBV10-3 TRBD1 TGTGCCATCAGTGGGACAGGGATTAACACTGAAGCTTTCTTT CAISGTGINTEAFF
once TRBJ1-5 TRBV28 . TGTGCCAGCAGTTTACGATCAGGGATAGGTCAGCCCCAGCATTTT CASSLRSGIGQPQHF
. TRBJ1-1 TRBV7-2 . TGTGCCAGCAGTCCAGGGTGGGGGGGCACTGAAGCTTTCTTT CASSPGWGGTEAFF
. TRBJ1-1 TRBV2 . TGTGCCAGCATCCAGGTGTCAACTGAAGCTTTCTTT CASIQVSTEAFF
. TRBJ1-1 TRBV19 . TGTGCCAGTAGTATATGGGGCACTGAAGCTTTCTTT CASSIWGTEAFF
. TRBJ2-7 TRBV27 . TGTGCCAGCAAAGGGTTGGGGGTTCGCTACGAGCAGTACTTC CASKGLGVRYEQYF
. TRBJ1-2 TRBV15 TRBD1 TGTGCCACCAGCAGATACATGGGACAGGGGATCGATGGCTACACCTTC CATSRYMGQGIDGYTF
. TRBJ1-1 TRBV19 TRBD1 TGTGCCAGTAGTATCCAGGGGGGGAACACTGAAGCTTTCTTT CASSIQGGNTEAFF
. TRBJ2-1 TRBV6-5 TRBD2 TGTGCCAGCAGCCCCACTAGCGGGAATTACAATGAGCAGTTCTTC CASSPTSGNYNEQFF
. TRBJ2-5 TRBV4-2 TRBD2 TGTGCCAGCAGCCAAGACCGACTAGCGGGGGGACCAGAGACCCAGTACTTC CASSQDRLAGGPETQYF
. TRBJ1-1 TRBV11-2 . TGTGCCAGCAGCCCGGGGGGCAGGGGAGGGAACACTGAAGCTTTCTTT CASSPGGRGGNTEAFF
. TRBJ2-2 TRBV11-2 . TGTGCCAGCAGCCCCGGTACGCTCGGGGAGCTGTTTTTT CASSPGTLGELFF
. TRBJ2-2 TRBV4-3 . TGCGCCAGCAGCCATCTCTTGGGTGTTCAGAACACCGGGGAGCTGTTTTTT CASSHLLGVQNTGELFF
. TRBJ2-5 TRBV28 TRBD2 TGTGCCAGCAGCCGGGGGGAGGCTAGAGGGGAGACCCAGTACTTC CASSRGEARGETQYF
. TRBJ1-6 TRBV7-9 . TGTGCCAGCAGCTCCGGCGGGTATTCACCCCTCCACTTT CASSSGGYSPLHF
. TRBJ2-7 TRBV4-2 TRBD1 TGTGCCAGCAGCCATGCACCGGGACAGGGGATCTACGAGCAGTACTTC CASSHAPGQGIYEQYF
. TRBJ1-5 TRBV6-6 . TGTGCCAGCAACCCCCGGAGCAATCAGCCCCAGCATTTT CASNPRSNQPQHF
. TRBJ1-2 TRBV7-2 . TGTGCCAGCAGCTTAATAGGAGCTAACTATGGCTACACCTTC CASSLIGANYGYTF
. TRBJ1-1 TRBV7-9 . TGTGCCAGCAGCTCTACCGTGGGGCCGAACACTGAAGCTTTCTTT CASSSTVGPNTEAFF
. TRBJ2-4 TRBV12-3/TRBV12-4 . TGTGCCAGCAGTTACGACCCAAACATTCAGTACTTC CASSYDPNIQYF
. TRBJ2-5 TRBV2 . TGTGCCAGCAGCGGGGTGGGGCGCGCCGGGATGGAGACCCAGTACTTC CASSGVGRAGMETQYF
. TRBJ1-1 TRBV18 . TGTGCCAGCTCACCTCCTTTGGGATATACTGAAGCTTTCTTT CASSPPLGYTEAFF
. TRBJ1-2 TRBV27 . TGTGCCACCGTCGGAGGGGGTGGCTACACCTTC CATVGGGGYTF